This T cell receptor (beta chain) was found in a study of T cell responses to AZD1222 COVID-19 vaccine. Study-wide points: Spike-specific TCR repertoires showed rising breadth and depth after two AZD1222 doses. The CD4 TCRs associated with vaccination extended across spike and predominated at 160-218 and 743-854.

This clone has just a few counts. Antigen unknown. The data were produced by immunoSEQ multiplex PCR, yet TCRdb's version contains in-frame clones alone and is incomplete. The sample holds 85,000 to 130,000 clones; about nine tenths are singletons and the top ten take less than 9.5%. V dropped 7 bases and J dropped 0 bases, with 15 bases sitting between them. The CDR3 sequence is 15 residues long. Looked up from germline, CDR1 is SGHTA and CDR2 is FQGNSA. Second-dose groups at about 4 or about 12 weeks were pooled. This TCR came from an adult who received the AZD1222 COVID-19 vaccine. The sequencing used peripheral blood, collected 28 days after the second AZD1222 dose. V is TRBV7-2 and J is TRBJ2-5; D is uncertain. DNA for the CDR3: TGTGCCAGCATCCACTACCTACTAAACCAAGAGACCCAGTACTTC. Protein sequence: CASIHYLLNQETQYF.